The clone carrying this T cell receptor (beta chain) has more than one count but fewer than ten. Its antigen remains unknown. The record originates from a study of beta chain features in type 1 diabetes. Notes on the study in general: Within each of all four CD4+ subsets, Type 1 diabetes patients had TCRB CDR3s that were moderately but significantly shorter.

Reverse transcribing all isolated RNA meant expressed TCRB transcripts were sequenced. The assay was immunoSEQ multiplex PCR, and TCRdb's table has in-frame clones only and misses some. The sample shows about 260,000 clones, 55% to 70% of them seen only once. The receptor's source is a man aged 25 to 40 in good health. The sample consisted of naive CD4+ T cells from blood.

CDR3 loop: CASSSRVLGVTTDTQYF. CDR3 bases: TGTGCCAGCAGCTCCAGGGTATTGGGGGTGACGACAGATACGCAGTATTTT. The chain couples TRBV5-4 to TRBJ2-3, with D possibly being TRBD1 or TRBD2 (5 bases each). Germline values: CDR1 SGHNT, CDR2 YYREEE (reference sequence). The CDR3 loop spans 17 amino acids. V was clipped by 3 bases and J by 3 bases, with 20 bases between them.